One sample yielded the 22 T cell receptor beta chains listed below, sequenced in a study of blood T cell repertoires in COVID-19. Profiling relied on immunoSEQ multiplex PCR, and the TCRdb table lists in-frame clones only, not all of them. The table includes about 130,000 clones, around 80% detected once. Input material: peripheral blood. These receptors were taken from a man aged 25 to 40 with COVID-19, enrolled during active disease.

The V and J genes are TRBV11-2 and TRBJ2-7; TRBD1 matches at 10 bases. Germline loops: CDR1 SGHAT, CDR2 FQNNGV. This CDR3 region has 15 residues. With V trimmed by 4 bases and J by 6 bases, 9 bases remained unmatched. The CDR3 DNA sequence: TGTGCCAGCAGCTCTACCGGGACAGGGGTCGGCGAGCAGTACTTC. Its protein is CASSSTGTGVGEQYF.

The V call is TRBV4-1, the J call TRBJ2-1, with D unclear. CDR3 length: 16 residues. The germline gives CDR1 MGHRA, CDR2 YSYEKL. V was clipped by 4 bases and J by 0 bases, with 13 bases between them. This CDR3 reads CASSLAPSSSYNEQFF. The DNA for the CDR3 is TGCGCCAGCAGCCTCGCACCTTCGAGCTCCTACAATGAGCAGTTCTTC.

The chain employs TRBV10-2 and TRBJ1-3, with D uncertain. Germline CDR1 WSHSY, CDR2 SAAADI. The V and J ends lost 3 bases and 0 bases respectively, with 9 bases between them. The CDR3 contains 15 residues. The CDR3 DNA follows: TGCGCCAGCAGTGACCCGGGGAGCTCTGGAAACACCATATATTTT. It codes for CASSDPGSSGNTIYF.

This clone showed up just once. The chain joins TRBV9 to TRBJ2-5; 7 bases align to TRBD2. The length of the CDR3 is 16 residues. CDR1 SGDLS and CDR2 YYNGEE come from the germline V gene. V shed 0 bases and J 2 bases; nucleotides not matched to a gene: 7. CDR3 sequence (DNA): TGTGCCAGCAGCGTAGGGCAGAGGGGAGGGCAAGAGACCCAGTACTTC. Translated, it gives CASSVGQRGGQETQYF.

CDR3: CASSIRDNRGAGELFF. CDR3 DNA: TGTGCCAGTAGTATCAGGGATAACCGGGGGGCCGGGGAGCTGTTTTTT. This chain joins TRBV19 and TRBJ2-2, with TRBD2 matching over 7 bases. In germline, CDR1 is LNHDA, CDR2 SQIVND (reference sequence). V lost 3 bases, J lost 6 bases, and 10 bases stayed unmatched. The CDR3 is 16 residues long.

The CDR3 nucleotides are TGTGCCAGCAGTTTGGCGGGAGGCGCTAGCGGGGGGGCTGGTAACATTCAGTACTTC. Its protein product is CASSLAGGASGGAGNIQYF. The V gene is TRBV28, the J gene TRBJ2-4; 12 positions match TRBD2. J lost 7 bases, V lost 3 bases, and 16 bases had no gene match. Germline V CDR1 and CDR2: MDHEN, SYDVKM. The CDR3 loop spans 19 amino acids.

The chain employs TRBV24-1 and TRBJ1-2; D unresolved. Trimming removed 5 bases at V and 6 bases at J, with 6 bases between. The CDR3 has 11 amino acids. Looked up from germline, CDR1 is KGHDR and CDR2 is SFDVKD. CDR3 amino acids: CATSAGDGYTF. The DNA for the CDR3 is TGTGCCACCAGTGCCGGGGATGGCTACACCTTC.

This clone was picked up many times. The V call is TRBV6-5, the J call TRBJ1-5; unclear D gene. The CDR3 is 15 residues long. Germline CDR1 reads MNHEY; CDR2 reads SVGAGI. The germline V and J ends were trimmed by 4 bases and 3 bases, with 13 bases remaining between them. The CDR3 reads CASSSLDGNNQPQHF. The CDR3 DNA is TGTGCCAGCAGTTCCCTAGACGGAAACAATCAGCCCCAGCATTTT.

J is TRBJ1-5 and V is TRBV27, with D possibly being TRBD1 (6 bases). V dropped 8 bases and J dropped 11 bases, with 19 bases sitting between them. The V gene's germline CDR1 is MNHEY and CDR2 SMNVEV (reference sequence). The CDR3 consists of 13 residues. The DNA for the CDR3 is TGTGCCAGCCGCAGAAACAGGGAAGCGGCCCAGCATTTT. Translating it yields CASRRNREAAQHF.

V and J are TRBV6-5 and TRBJ2-7; 8 nucleotides line up with TRBD1. Per germline, CDR1 MNHEY and CDR2 SVGAGI. V lost 7 bases to trimming and J lost 3 bases; unmatched junction nucleotides: 8. The CDR3 loop spans 14 amino acids. The CDR3 here is CASNSGTGDYEQYF. CDR3 nucleotide sequence: TGTGCCAGCAACTCCGGGACAGGTGACTACGAGCAGTACTTC.

The chain uses TRBV5-1 and TRBJ2-1, with a possible D match to TRBD2 (6 bases). CDR3 length: 14 residues. Germline V gene lookup returns CDR1 SGHRS and CDR2 YFSETQ. The V end was cut by 4 bases, the J end by 5 bases, with 13 bases between. For the CDR3, the DNA is TGCGCCAGCAGCCCCCCGGAGGGTCACAATGAGCAGTTCTTC. Residues: CASSPPEGHNEQFF.

V gene TRBV11-2 combines with J gene TRBJ1-2; 8 nucleotides agree with TRBD1. CDR1 and CDR2 from the germline V gene are SGHAT and FQNNGV. CDR3 size: 18 residues. V was clipped by 4 bases and J by 2 bases; unmatched bases: 15. CDR3 nucleotide sequence: TGTGCCAGCAGCTCTACCGGGACAGGACAAAATTTCAACTATGGCTACACCTTC. As protein: CASSSTGTGQNFNYGYTF. The complete variable domain, with remaining parts taken from reference TRBV11-2 and TRBJ1-2, reads EAGVAQSPRYKIIEKRQSVAFWCNPISGHATLYWYQQILGQGPKLLIQFQNNGVVDDSQLPKDRFSAERLKGVDSTLKIQPAKLEDSAVYLCASSSTGTGQNFNYGYTFGSGTRLTVV.

This clone appeared a single time. This sequence joins TRBV5-1 and TRBJ1-5; the D gene is possibly TRBD1 (6 bases). This CDR3 is 15 amino acids long. The germline V and J ends were trimmed by 0 bases and 3 bases, with 10 bases remaining between them. CDR1 SGHRS and CDR2 YFSETQ come from the germline V gene. The chain's CDR3 is CASSLGGGANQPQHF. CDR3 coding DNA: TGCGCCAGCAGCTTGGGAGGGGGGGCCAATCAGCCCCAGCATTTT. The whole variable domain, remainder taken from reference TRBV5-1 and TRBJ1-5, is KAGVTQTPRYLIKTRGQQVTLSCSPISGHRSVSWYQQTPGQGLQFLFEYFSETQRNKGNFPGRFSGRQFSNSRSEMNVSTLELGDSALYLCASSLGGGANQPQHFGDGTRLSIL.

The V gene is TRBV5-1, the J gene TRBJ1-1, with D uncertain. From germline, CDR1 is SGHRS and CDR2 YFSETQ. The CDR3 extends over 17 amino acids. The V gene lost 2 bases and the J gene lost 5 bases, with 22 bases spanning the gap. CDR3 sequence (DNA): TGCGCCAGCAGCTTTTACCCGATAGGAGGGCGTGAAACTGAAGCTTTCTTT. The encoded protein is CASSFYPIGGRETEAFF. The variable domain in full, with the rest retrieved from reference TRBV5-1 and TRBJ1-1, is KAGVTQTPRYLIKTRGQQVTLSCSPISGHRSVSWYQQTPGQGLQFLFEYFSETQRNKGNFPGRFSGRQFSNSRSEMNVSTLELGDSALYLCASSFYPIGGRETEAFFGQGTRLTVV.

This sequence joins TRBV27 and TRBJ2-3; 7 bases fit TRBD2. Germline V gene lookup returns CDR1 MNHEY and CDR2 SMNVEV (reference sequence). J was trimmed by 1 base and V by 5 bases; bases with no gene match: 15. The CDR3 is 18 amino acids. CDR3: CASSPRYPGLGRTDTQYF. The CDR3 bases are TGTGCCAGCAGTCCCCGATACCCCGGACTAGGCCGCACAGATACGCAGTATTTT.

J is TRBJ1-6 and V is TRBV27; 7 bases align to TRBD1. The CDR3 is made up of 15 amino acids. Germline V gene lookup returns CDR1 MNHEY and CDR2 SMNVEV (reference sequence). Losses at the gene ends were 11 bases for V and 6 bases for J; bases not matched to a gene: 13. The CDR3 bases are TGTGCCGGAGAGGGGGCCCTATGGGCTAATTCACCCCTCCACTTT. It translates to CAGEGALWANSPLHF.

This rearrangement joins TRBV28 to TRBJ2-3; tentative D call: TRBD2 (6 bases). The germline V gene encodes CDR1 MDHEN and CDR2 SYDVKM. This CDR3 is 17 amino acids long. Trimming shortened V by 6 bases and J by 4 bases, and 23 bases separated the two germline ends. DNA of the CDR3: TGTGCCAGCAGCCCACTACTAGCCAAGAGCGGGTCAGATACGCAGTATTTT. Its translation: CASSPLLAKSGSDTQYF.

This chain uses TRBV3-1 (or the pseudogene TRBV3-2) with TRBJ1-4, with 7 bases matching TRBD1. This CDR3 is 15 amino acids long. CDR1 is LGHDT, CDR2 YNNKEL, per germline (reference sequence). The trim removed 4 bases at V and 5 bases at J, leaving 7 bases unmatched. The CDR3 region has the DNA TGTGCCAGCAGCCTTCGGGGACAGCCGAATGAAAAACTGTTTTTT. This sequence encodes CASSLRGQPNEKLFF.

The rearrangement joins TRBV7-8 to TRBJ2-3; tentative D call: TRBD2 (7 bases). The germline V gene has CDR1 SGHVS and CDR2 FQNEAQ. This CDR3 region has 15 residues. With 2 bases removed from V and 5 bases from J, the gap between germline ends came to 14 bases. CDR3 sequence (DNA): TGTGCCAGCAGCTTAAGGGGGGGCCGGGAAGATACGCAGTATTTT. This gives the protein CASSLRGGREDTQYF.

The chain has TRBV10-3 and TRBJ2-3, with D maybe TRBD1 (5 bases). Germline V lookup: CDR1 ENHRY, CDR2 SYGVKD. The CDR3 is made up of 13 amino acids. V lost 10 bases, J lost 1 base, and 12 bases lay in between. CDR3 residues: CATVVGGTDTQYF. Written as DNA, the CDR3 is TGTGCCACCGTAGTAGGGGGCACAGATACGCAGTATTTT.

The rearrangement uses TRBV7-2 and TRBJ2-6; 7 bases match TRBD1. The ends lost 5 bases at V and 4 bases at J; junction bases unmatched: 14. This CDR3 contains 18 residues. Germline assignment: CDR1 SGHTA and CDR2 FQGNSA. The CDR3 loop is CASSIPTRQGPGANVLTF. DNA for the CDR3: TGTGCCAGCAGCATCCCGACAAGACAGGGTCCAGGGGCCAACGTCCTGACTTTC.

There are a few counts of this clone. The chain links TRBV5-1 to TRBJ2-7; TRBD1 matches 9 bases. Germline assignment: CDR1 SGHRS and CDR2 YFSETQ. The CDR3 runs 16 residues. With 4 bases clipped from V and 1 base from J, the junction kept 9 bases outside the gene matches. CDR3: CASSRAGQGQSYEQYF. CDR3 bases: TGCGCCAGCAGCCGGGCCGGACAGGGGCAATCCTACGAGCAGTACTTC.